Listed here are 9 T cell receptor beta chains from one sample, sequenced in a study of control samples from healthy donors and cancer patients. The data were produced by immunoSEQ multiplex PCR, yet TCRdb's version contains in-frame clones alone and is incomplete. The sample holds approximately 140,000 clones, 94% seen once. The sequenced material came from blood. The receptor source for this set is a man between 35 and 55 years old in good health.

CDR3 coding DNA: TGTGCCAGCAGCTTGGCCGAACCCCAGAACACCGGGGAGCTGTTTTTT. Translated: CASSLAEPQNTGELFF. V is TRBV5-6 and J is TRBJ2-2; no reliable D call. The CDR3 spans 16 residues. Per the germline V gene, CDR1 is SGHDT and CDR2 is YYEEEE. The V and J ends lost 0 bases and 1 base respectively, with 10 bases between them.

J is TRBJ1-4 and V is TRBV7-9; D is ambiguous. V shed 5 bases and J shed 8 bases, with 12 bases lying between them. The CDR3 has 13 residues. Germline V gene data show CDR1 as SEHNR and CDR2 as FQNEAQ (reference sequence). CDR3 loop: CASSLGRSEKLFF. CDR3 nucleotides: TGTGCCAGCAGCCTAGGCCGAAGCGAAAAACTGTTTTTT.

V is TRBV27 and J is TRBJ2-7; tentative D call: TRBD1 (6 bases). CDR3 length: 13 amino acids. Germline CDR1 reads MNHEY; CDR2 reads SMNVEV (reference sequence). V lost 5 bases and J 2 bases, leaving 10 bases between the germline ends. CDR3 sequence reads: CASSPRGAYEQYF. CDR3 nucleotides: TGTGCCAGCAGTCCCAGGGGAGCCTACGAGCAGTACTTC.

V and J are TRBV27 and TRBJ1-3; 9 bases map to TRBD1. With V trimmed by 6 bases and J by 6 bases, 9 bases remained unmatched. The germline V gene has CDR1 MNHEY and CDR2 SMNVEV (reference sequence). CDR3 length: 15 residues. Here the CDR3 DNA reads TGTGCCAGCAGAAAGGGACAGGGAATTGAAAACACCATATATTTT. As protein: CASRKGQGIENTIYF.

This clone was observed once. The chain employs TRBV5-6 and TRBJ1-1, with D hard to call. Germline V lookup: CDR1 SGHDT, CDR2 YYEEEE. The CDR3 spans 13 residues. Trimming cost V 4 bases and J 2 bases, with 9 bases left between them. The CDR3 region has the DNA TGTGCCAGCAGCCCAAGCTTCAACACTGAAGCTTTCTTT. It is translated as CASSPSFNTEAFF.

The rearrangement joins TRBV3-1 (or the pseudogene TRBV3-2) to TRBJ1-1; tentatively, D is TRBD1 (6 bases). The V and J ends lost 4 bases and 0 bases respectively, with 15 bases between them. Germline V gene sequence: CDR1 LGHDT, CDR2 YNNKEL (reference sequence). The CDR3 has 16 residues. Written as DNA, the CDR3 is TGTGCCAGCAGCCGTCGACGGACAGCTTTGAACACTGAAGCTTTCTTT. Translated, it gives CASSRRRTALNTEAFF.

The chain has TRBV9 and TRBJ2-5; unclear D gene. V shed 0 bases and J shed 1 base, with 7 bases lying between them. CDR3 length: 14 residues. The germline gives CDR1 SGDLS, CDR2 YYNGEE. The CDR3 is CASSVGNSQETQYF. CDR3 bases: TGTGCCAGCAGCGTAGGGAACAGCCAAGAGACCCAGTACTTC.

The chain employs TRBV19 and TRBJ2-7; D unresolved. V lost 3 bases and J 2 bases, leaving 11 bases between the germline ends. Germline CDR1 is LNHDA and CDR2 is SQIVND (reference sequence). The length of the CDR3 is 14 residues. CDR3 bases: TGTGCCAGTAGTATTACCCTCCAGGCCTACGAGCAGTACTTC. Amino acid sequence: CASSITLQAYEQYF.

The rearrangement joins TRBV10-1 to TRBJ2-3; possibly TRBD2 for D (6 bases). The CDR3 sequence is 14 residues long. The V and J ends lost 3 bases and 2 bases respectively, with 9 bases between them. Germline values: CDR1 WNHNN, CDR2 SYGVQD (reference sequence). This chain's CDR3 is CASSDGRNTDTQYF. CDR3 in DNA: TGCGCCAGCAGTGACGGGAGAAACACAGATACGCAGTATTTT.